The present entry profiles one T cell receptor beta chain with its context. Its antigen is as yet unknown. Stored at -80 C, 2 million PBMCs were the source of the unsorted libraries. V lost 3 bases to trimming and J lost 4 bases, with 15 bases between them. The CDR3 consists of 15 residues. Template-switch 5'RACE cDNA synthesis added a 10-nucleotide unique molecular identifier. TCRdb ran MiXCR on the 5' RACE reads and lists one entry per CDR3 protein. The sample shows tens of thousands of distinct CDR3 sequences, 10% of them seen only once. The data were obtained in a study of neurological immune-mediated disorders. Study-level findings and limits: Patients with HTLV-1-associated myelopathy had the highest level of TCR clonal expansion, whereas patients with multiple sclerosis had the lowest level, falling beneath the level found in healthy controls. The absence of any CDR3 amino acid sequence shared by expanded clones across subjects suggests that repertoires were private in all groups.

This clonotype was sampled from a middle-aged woman with HTLV-1-associated myelopathy (HAM/TSP). The V call is TRBV12-3 or TRBV12-4, the J call TRBJ2-5; D may be TRBD1 (6 bases). What was sequenced was PBMCs. The CDR3 loop reads CASSLGAQVSETQYF. The CDR3 DNA follows: TGTGCCAGCAGTTTGGGGGCACAGGTATCAGAGACCCAGTACTTC.